Following are 28 T cell receptor beta chains from one sample sequenced in a study of memory CD8 T cells in hepatitis C reinfection. Profiled with immunoSEQ multiplex PCR; TCRdb holds only in-frame clones, not every one. The profile covers some 40,000 clones, with over 75% appearing a single time and 1% to 1.5% taken by the ten largest. Time point indicated: peak reinfection, 3 to 8 weeks after reinfection detection. The sorted cells went straight to TCR sequencing with no prior in vitro expansion. Input material: naive CD8+ T cells sorted from blood. The receptors here all came from a man younger than 35 with hepatitis C virus infection.

This clone showed up just once. The rearrangement joins TRBV11-2 to TRBJ1-2, with D possibly TRBD1 on 6 matching bases. V dropped 4 bases and J dropped 4 bases, with 10 bases sitting between them. The length of the CDR3 is 13 residues. Germline CDR1 is SGHAT and CDR2 is FQNNGV. CDR3 loop: CASSSQGGYGYTF. The CDR3 DNA follows: TGTGCCAGCAGCTCACAGGGTGGCTATGGCTACACCTTC.

V and J are TRBV14 and TRBJ2-7; 9 nucleotides match TRBD2. After removal of 2 bases from V and 4 bases from J, the junction contained 6 bases not matched to a gene. This CDR3 is built from 15 residues. In germline, CDR1 is SGHDN, CDR2 FVKESK. CDR3 coding DNA: TGTGCCAGCAGCCAACTAGCGGGACTCGTTTACGAGCAGTACTTC. This codes for CASSQLAGLVYEQYF.

V is TRBV7-9 and J is TRBJ1-5; D perhaps matches TRBD1 (5 bases). The CDR3 length is 16 residues. Per the germline V gene, CDR1 is SEHNR and CDR2 is FQNEAQ (reference sequence). Trimming removed 5 bases at V and 7 bases at J, with 21 bases between. CDR3: CASSPKGQGAGQPQHF. The CDR3 nucleotides are TGTGCCAGCAGCCCCAAAGGTCAGGGAGCGGGACAGCCCCAGCATTTT.

J is TRBJ1-1 and V is TRBV6-5; a possible D gene is TRBD1 (6 bases). Germline V CDR1 and CDR2: MNHEY, SVGAGI. The CDR3 is made up of 15 amino acids. The germline V and J ends were trimmed by 0 bases and 4 bases, with 12 bases remaining between them. The CDR3 DNA follows: TGTGCCAGCAGTTACTCTTCCCGAGGGGGCACTGAAGCTTTCTTT. Translating it yields CASSYSSRGGTEAFF.

This rearrangement joins TRBV7-9 to TRBJ2-3, with 7 bases identical to TRBD1. The junction had 0 bases not matched to a gene; V was cut back by 0 bases and J by 6 bases. Germline-derived CDR1 and CDR2 are SEHNR and FQNEAQ (reference sequence). The CDR3 contains 13 residues. The CDR3: CASSLARGDTQYF. CDR3 DNA sequence: TGTGCCAGCAGCTTAGCCAGGGGGGATACGCAGTATTTT.

The sample holds one count of this clone. The chain has TRBV10-3 and TRBJ2-7; D perhaps matches TRBD2 (5 bases). V was pared by 3 bases and J by 2 bases, with 17 bases between. The CDR3 consists of 16 residues. Germline CDR1 is ENHRY and CDR2 is SYGVKD. The CDR3 is CAISEGPGIKAYEQYV. DNA for the CDR3: TGTGCCATCAGTGAAGGTCCGGGGATAAAAGCCTACGAGCAGTACGTC.

CDR3 DNA sequence: TGTGCCAGTAGTATGGAGAGCGGGACGAACACCGGGGAGCTGTTTTTT. Residues: CASSMESGTNTGELFF. This chain uses TRBV19 with TRBJ2-2, with 7 bases fitting TRBD2. The CDR3 extends over 16 amino acids. V trimming: 3 bases; J trimming: 0 bases; junction bases outside the gene matches: 4. Germline V gene data show CDR1 as LNHDA and CDR2 as SQIVND (reference sequence).

This chain links TRBV2 with TRBJ2-7, with 8 bases identical to TRBD1. The CDR3 has 17 amino acids. The germline gives CDR1 SNHLY, CDR2 FYNNEI. J gave up 4 bases and V 4 bases, and 15 bases lay outside the gene matches. The CDR3 sequence is CASSVPRTGRLEYEQYF. The CDR3 bases are TGTGCCAGCAGTGTTCCGCGGACAGGGAGATTGGAGTACGAGCAGTACTTC.

V gene TRBV19 combines with J gene TRBJ2-1; the match to TRBD1 covers 7 bases. The J segment lost 0 bases and the V segment lost 10 bases, leaving 9 bases of the junction unmatched. Germline V gene lookup returns CDR1 LNHDA and CDR2 SQIVND (reference sequence). The CDR3 length is 15 residues. CDR3 residues: CATRTGLSSYNEQFF. In DNA form, the CDR3 reads TGTGCCACGCGGACAGGCCTTAGCTCCTACAATGAGCAGTTCTTC.

This clone has more than one count but fewer than ten. This chain joins TRBV29-1 and TRBJ1-1; D is ambiguous. Trimming pared 4 bases from V and 1 base from J, leaving 7 bases between. The CDR3 runs 12 residues. Germline CDR1 is SQVTM and CDR2 is ANQGSEA. For the CDR3, the DNA is TGCAGCGTTGCTCAGGAGAACACTGAAGCTTTCTTT. Amino acids: CSVAQENTEAFF.

The rearrangement uses TRBV6-5 and TRBJ1-1; 9 bases line up with TRBD1. Germline V gene data show CDR1 as MNHEY and CDR2 as SVGAGI. J lost 1 base, V lost 6 bases, and 6 bases had no gene match. The CDR3 sequence is 15 residues long. The CDR3 nucleotides read TGTGCCAGCAGCCATAAACAGGGGGCGAACACTGAAGCTTTCTTT. It yields the protein CASSHKQGANTEAFF.

This rearrangement joins TRBV5-1 to TRBJ2-6, with 8 bases matching TRBD1. Germline CDR1 and CDR2: SGHRS and YFSETQ. Trimming took 1 base from V and 1 from J; bases not matched to a gene: 10. The CDR3 is 19 residues long. The CDR3 DNA reads as TGCGCCAGCAGCTTGCAGGGGGCCTATATAGCATCTGGGGCCAACGTCCTGACTTTC. This gives the protein CASSLQGAYIASGANVLTF.

The sample holds one count of this clone. The V gene is TRBV7-9, the J gene TRBJ2-1, with D maybe TRBD2 (6 bases). From germline, CDR1 is SEHNR and CDR2 FQNEAQ (reference sequence). The V end lost 4 bases, the J end lost 4 bases, and 11 bases lay between the germline ends. The CDR3 consists of 14 residues. The CDR3 loop reads CASSSQGGYNEQFF. DNA of the CDR3: TGTGCCAGCAGCTCGCAAGGAGGGTACAATGAGCAGTTCTTC.

This clone was detected only once. The chain employs TRBV9 and TRBJ2-5; D is possibly TRBD1 (5 bases). Trimming cost V 0 bases and J 4 bases, with 13 bases left between them. Per the germline V gene, CDR1 is SGDLS and CDR2 is YYNGEE. The CDR3 has 15 amino acids. CDR3 in DNA: TGTGCCAGCAGCGTAGGAGCCAGGGTTTCAGAGACCCAGTACTTC. Protein sequence: CASSVGARVSETQYF. The variable domain in full, completed from reference TRBV9 and TRBJ2-5, reads DSGVTQTPKHLITATGQRVTLRCSPRSGDLSVYWYQQSLDQGLQFLIQYYNGEERAKGNILERFSAQQFPDLHSELNLSSLELGDSALYFCASSVGARVSETQYFGPGTRLLVL.

The V call is TRBV10-1, the J call TRBJ2-1, with D possibly being TRBD2 (6 bases). The germline gives CDR1 WNHNN, CDR2 SYGVQD (reference sequence). V lost 8 bases, J lost 0 bases, and 11 bases lay in between. This CDR3 spans 14 amino acids. For the CDR3, the DNA is TGCGCCAGCTCCGGGGGAAGCTCCTACAATGAGCAGTTCTTC. Translation gives CASSGGSSYNEQFF.

The V call is TRBV5-1, the J call TRBJ2-7, with D maybe TRBD2 (6 bases). From germline, CDR1 is SGHRS and CDR2 YFSETQ. Trimming removed 0 bases at V and 2 bases at J, with 12 bases between. CDR3 length equals 15 residues. CDR3 in amino acids: CASSLGQGGTYEQYV. In nucleotides, the CDR3 is TGCGCCAGCAGCTTGGGGCAGGGAGGAACCTACGAGCAGTACGTC.

V usage is TRBV21-1 and J usage is TRBJ1-3. TRBV21-1 is a pseudogene locus. This CDR3 has 17 residues. CDR3 sequence (DNA): TGTGCCAGCAGCAAAGAGCGGGGGACCCCGGGGGGAAACACCATATATTTT. Residues: CASSKERGTPGGNTIYF.

The rearrangement uses TRBV5-1 and TRBJ2-7; 11 nucleotides agree with TRBD1. Germline V gives CDR1 SGHRS, CDR2 YFSETQ. The CDR3 covers 16 residues. Trimming at V came to 5 bases and at J to 5 bases, leaving 12 bases not matched to a gene. DNA of the CDR3: TGCGCCAGCAGTTTTTTCTTAGGACAGGGGGCGGACGAGCAGTACTTC. This sequence encodes CASSFFLGQGADEQYF.

This clone has only a few counts. The chain links TRBV4-1 to TRBJ1-1; the D gene is possibly TRBD1 (6 bases). Trimming shortened V by 1 base and J by 4 bases, and 16 bases separated the two germline ends. The CDR3 contains 16 residues. CDR1 is MGHRA and CDR2 is YSYEKL in the germline V gene. In DNA form, the CDR3 reads TGCGCCAGCAGCCAAGGGGTACAGGGTGGTAGCACTGAAGCTTTCTTT. Its protein is CASSQGVQGGSTEAFF.

The chain is built from TRBV11-2 and TRBJ2-5; possible D gene TRBD2, 7 bases. The CDR3 has 16 residues. Germline assignment: CDR1 SGHAT and CDR2 FQNNGV. The germline V and J ends were trimmed by 5 bases and 5 bases, with 21 bases remaining between them. DNA for the CDR3: TGTGCCAGCAGCCCAGGGTGGGGGCAGGGAGGGGAGACCCAGTACTTC. This translates into CASSPGWGQGGETQYF. Complete variable domain (other parts from reference TRBV11-2 and TRBJ2-5): EAGVAQSPRYKIIEKRQSVAFWCNPISGHATLYWYQQILGQGPKLLIQFQNNGVVDDSQLPKDRFSAERLKGVDSTLKIQPAKLEDSAVYLCASSPGWGQGGETQYFGPGTRLLVL.

The chain employs TRBV9 and TRBJ1-1; tentatively, D is TRBD1 (5 bases). The V and J ends lost 3 bases and 0 bases respectively, with 9 bases between them. CDR1 is SGDLS and CDR2 is YYNGEE in the germline V gene. The CDR3 contains 14 residues. The CDR3 protein is CASSAGHMNTEAFF. The CDR3 DNA follows: TGTGCCAGCAGCGCCGGACATATGAACACTGAAGCTTTCTTT.

On this clone itself: The limits of the CDR3 on the DNA are not certain, so only TCRdb's listed CDR3 is given. This chain links TRBV7-9 with TRBJ2-1; the DNA was not used to check the table's D call, TRBD2. The CDR3 is 14 residues long, ends included. CDR1 is SEHNR, CDR2 FQNEAQ, per germline (reference sequence). This CDR3 is CASSGVAGGASTFF.

This chain joins TRBV9 and TRBJ2-2; 10 nucleotides line up with TRBD1. The V and J ends lost 4 bases and 3 bases, in that order; junction bases with no gene match: 9. Per the germline V gene, CDR1 is SGDLS and CDR2 is YYNGEE. This CDR3 is 17 amino acids long. CDR3 loop: CASSNRRDRGDTGELFF. CDR3 nucleotide sequence: TGTGCCAGCAGCAATCGTCGGGACAGGGGTGACACCGGGGAGCTGTTTTTT.

The chain recombines TRBV5-4 with TRBJ2-5, with 9 bases identical to TRBD1. V lost 4 bases to trimming and J lost 2 bases; unmatched junction nucleotides: 12. This CDR3 has 17 amino acids. Germline-derived CDR1 and CDR2 are SGHNT and YYREEE (reference sequence). CDR3 protein: CASSGTGQGRQQETQYF. In nucleotides, the CDR3 is TGTGCCAGCAGCGGAACGGGACAGGGCCGGCAACAAGAGACCCAGTACTTC.

The chain has TRBV11-3 and TRBJ1-1; 9 bases line up with TRBD1. The CDR3 has 14 amino acids. With V trimmed by 5 bases and J by 6 bases, 7 bases remained unmatched. Germline V gene sequence: CDR1 SGHNT, CDR2 YENEEA. DNA of the CDR3: TGTGCCAGCAGCAAGAGACAGGGGGAGGCTGAAGCTTTCTTT. This gives the protein CASSKRQGEAEAFF.

The rearrangement uses TRBV5-1 and TRBJ2-1; D may be TRBD1 (6 bases). Germline assignment: CDR1 SGHRS and CDR2 YFSETQ. The CDR3 covers 14 residues. Between the trimmed V and J ends, which lost 3 bases and 7 bases, there was a span of 14 bases. DNA of the CDR3: TGCGCCAGCAGCTGGGGGACACCGGGAAATGAGCAGTTCTTC. This codes for CASSWGTPGNEQFF. The full variable domain, in which reference TRBV5-1 and TRBJ2-1 provide the parts outside the CDR3, is KAGVTQTPRYLIKTRGQQVTLSCSPISGHRSVSWYQQTPGQGLQFLFEYFSETQRNKGNFPGRFSGRQFSNSRSEMNVSTLELGDSALYLCASSWGTPGNEQFFGPGTRLTVL.

The chain has TRBV5-1 and TRBJ1-2; no firm D call. CDR3 size: 14 residues. V gave up 0 bases and J gave up 3 bases, with 9 bases separating them. Germline V gene sequence: CDR1 SGHRS, CDR2 YFSETQ. CDR3: CASSLEMADYGYTF. CDR3 DNA: TGCGCCAGCAGCTTGGAAATGGCAGACTATGGCTACACCTTC.

The count of this clone is one. The DNA for the CDR3 is TGTGCCAGCAGCGTAGGGCCCAGCTATGGCTACACCTTC. Encoded protein: CASSVGPSYGYTF. The V gene is TRBV9, the J gene TRBJ1-2; D remains unclear. The germline V and J ends were trimmed by 0 bases and 4 bases, with 7 bases remaining between them. CDR1 is SGDLS and CDR2 is YYNGEE in the germline V gene. The CDR3 has 13 residues.